In this sample, the clone carrying this T cell receptor beta chain turned up once. Produced via immunoSEQ multiplex PCR; TCRdb's table is partial and in-frame only. Of more than 110,000 clones listed, 80% are singletons. The data stem from a study of cytotoxic CD8 clonotypes in ibrutinib-treated CLL. Germline V lookup: CDR1 SEHNR, CDR2 FQNEAQ (reference sequence). There are 13 residues in the CDR3. V lost 4 bases and J lost 7, with 13 bases in between. This receptor was obtained from a human donor with chronic lymphocytic leukemia. The starting material was PBMCs, obtained after 36 months of ibrutinib treatment. The gene calls are TRBV7-9 and TRBJ1-2, with D hard to call. CDR3 nucleotide sequence: TGTGCCAGCAGCTCTACTTGGAATACTGGCTACACCTTC. Translated, it gives CASSSTWNTGYTF.